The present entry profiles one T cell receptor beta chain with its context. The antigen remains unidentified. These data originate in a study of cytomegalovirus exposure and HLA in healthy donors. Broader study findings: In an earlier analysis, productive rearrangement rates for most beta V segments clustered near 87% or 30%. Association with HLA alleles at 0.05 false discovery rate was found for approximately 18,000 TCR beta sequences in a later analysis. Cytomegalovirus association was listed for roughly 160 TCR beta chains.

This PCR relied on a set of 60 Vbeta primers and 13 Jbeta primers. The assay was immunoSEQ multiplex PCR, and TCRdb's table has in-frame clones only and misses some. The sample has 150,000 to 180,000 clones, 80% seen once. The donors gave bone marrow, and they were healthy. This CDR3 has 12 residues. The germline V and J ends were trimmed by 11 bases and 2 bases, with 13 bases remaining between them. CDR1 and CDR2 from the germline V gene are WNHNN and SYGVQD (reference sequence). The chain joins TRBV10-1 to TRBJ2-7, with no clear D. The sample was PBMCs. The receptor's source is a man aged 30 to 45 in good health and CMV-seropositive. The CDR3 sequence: CARGGEPYEQYF. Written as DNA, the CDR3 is TGCGCCCGAGGCGGAGAGCCCTACGAGCAGTACTTC.